The 27 T cell receptor beta chains listed next were all sequenced from one sample in a study of prognosis after radiotherapy for stage I lung cancer. The authors amplified TCR beta CDR3 from genomic DNA using two-round multiplex PCR. First-round PCR amplification was performed with primers specific to each TRBV and TRBJ gene. MiXCR was run by TCRdb on the multiplex PCR reads, yielding one entry per CDR3 protein. The data show roughly 13,000 distinct CDR3 sequences, with 25% to 30% seen just once and roughly 12% held by the top ten. The starting material was PBMCs, obtained before or after stereotactic body radiation therapy (not recorded which). Receptors originate from a donor aged 50 or older with non-small cell lung cancer.

This clonotype was recorded at least ten times. The chain couples TRBV7-9 to TRBJ2-3; perhaps D is TRBD1 or TRBD2 (5 bases each). CDR1 and CDR2 (germline): SEHNR, FQNEAQ (reference sequence). This CDR3 has 17 amino acids. Between the trimmed V and J ends, which lost 6 bases and 0 bases, there was a span of 19 bases. The CDR3 coding sequence is TGTGCCAGCAGTTTGGACGGGGCGAGGGCTAGCACAGATACGCAGTATTTT. Translation: CASSLDGARASTDTQYF.

Comments on this clonotype: A junction end diverges from the germline sequence, so it may reflect a read error. Here the CDR3 reads CASSPRPGELFF. The CDR3 DNA reads as TGCGCCAGCAGCCCGAGACCCGGGGAGCTGTTTTTT. V and J are TRBV25-1 and TRBJ2-2, with D uncertain. This CDR3 comprises 12 residues. Germline CDR1 reads MGHDK; CDR2 reads SYGVNS.

The chain joins TRBV5-1 to TRBJ2-1; D perhaps matches TRBD2 (6 bases). Germline V lookup: CDR1 SGHRS, CDR2 YFSETQ. The CDR3 totals 13 residues. Trimming stripped 0 bases from V and 5 bases from J, with 6 bases between. CDR3 in DNA: TGCGCCAGCAGCTTGGCGGGAGACAATGAGCAGTTCTTC. It translates to CASSLAGDNEQFF.

Ten or more counts support this clonotype. Here the CDR3 reads CASTTDQDRGDTGELFF. CDR3 DNA sequence: TGTGCCAGCACCACTGATCAAGACAGGGGGGACACCGGGGAGCTGTTTTTT. The V call is TRBV9, the J call TRBJ2-2, with 9 nucleotides matching TRBD1. Germline loops: CDR1 SGDLS, CDR2 YYNGEE. This CDR3 has 17 amino acids. With 6 bases clipped from V and 3 bases from J, the junction kept 12 bases outside the gene matches.

There are many counts of this clonotype. V is TRBV19 and J is TRBJ2-1; D is undetermined. The CDR3 totals 14 residues. V was trimmed by 2 bases and J by 6 bases, leaving 11 bases between them. Germline assignment: CDR1 LNHDA and CDR2 SQIVND (reference sequence). The DNA for the CDR3 is TGTGCCAGTAGTATATTTGACCCCGCCAATGAGCAGTTCTTC. Protein product: CASSIFDPANEQFF.

The chain joins TRBV27 to TRBJ2-6; 9 bases agree with TRBD1. The V segment lost 5 bases and the J segment 8 bases; nucleotides outside the gene matches: 19. This CDR3 has 19 amino acids. Looked up from germline, CDR1 is MNHEY and CDR2 is SMNVEV (reference sequence). In DNA, the CDR3 is TGTGCCAGCAGTCCTCCGGGACAGGGAATTATATCTGGATCCAACGTCCTGACTTTC. Translation: CASSPPGQGIISGSNVLTF.

About this clonotype itself: A far larger clone is only one base removed, so a read error is likely. The chain recombines TRBV6-2 or TRBV6-3 with TRBJ1-5; perhaps TRBD1 as D (6 bases). This CDR3 comprises 15 residues. Per germline, CDR1 MNHEY and CDR2 SVGEGT. The CDR3 coding sequence is TGTACCAGCAGTTACTCATCAGGGGGCAATCAGCCCCAGCATTTT. Encoded protein: CTSSYSSGGNQPQHF.

The chain couples TRBV20-1 to TRBJ2-1; no reliable D call. The CDR3 length is 18 residues. Germline lookup yields CDR1 DFQATT and CDR2 SNEGSKA (reference sequence). Trimming took off 7 bases at V and 0 bases at J, with 25 bases between the two ends. This CDR3 is CSGLALGDLISSYNEQFF. The CDR3 bases are TGCAGTGGTCTTGCGTTGGGCGACCTAATTTCCTCCTACAATGAGCAGTTCTTC.

This clonotype was detected many times. The chain joins TRBV29-1 to TRBJ2-2; 11 bases map to TRBD2. Per the germline V gene, CDR1 is SQVTM and CDR2 is ANQGSEA. The V gene end was trimmed by 7 bases and the J gene end by 3 bases; junction bases not matched to a gene: 10. CDR3 length equals 16 residues. CDR3 loop: CSARGLAGGYTGELFF. The CDR3 coding sequence is TGCAGCGCCCGGGGCCTAGCGGGGGGATACACCGGGGAGCTGTTTTTT.

This clonotype was seen at least ten times. The J gene is TRBJ1-4, the V gene TRBV19; the D gene is possibly TRBD1 (5 bases). Germline V lookup: CDR1 LNHDA, CDR2 SQIVND (reference sequence). Trimming cost V 3 bases and J 0 bases, with 8 bases left between them. This CDR3 is built from 15 residues. CDR3 protein: CASSIGAATNEKLFF. The CDR3 nucleotides read TGTGCCAGTAGTATCGGGGCCGCAACTAATGAAAAACTGTTTTTT.

With regard to this clonotype: A much larger clone differs from this one at a single base, so this may be a read error. The chain joins TRBV5-4 to TRBJ1-2; TRBD1 is a possible D gene (5 bases). Germline-derived CDR1 and CDR2 are SGHNT and YYREEE (reference sequence). The CDR3 totals 14 residues. V dropped 5 bases and J dropped 0 bases, with 11 bases sitting between them. The CDR3 DNA is TGTGCCAGCAGATCACAGGTGTCTAACTATGGCTACACCTTC. This gives the protein CASRSQVSNYGYTF.

The sample holds many counts of this clonotype. The chain is built from TRBV15 and TRBJ1-1; TRBD1 agrees at 7 bases. The germline gives CDR1 LNHNV, CDR2 YYDKDF (reference sequence). This CDR3 has 14 residues. With V trimmed by 8 bases and J by 2 bases, 8 bases remained unmatched. The CDR3 DNA reads as TGTGCCACCCGGGGAGAGGGGGCAAACACTGAAGCTTTCTTT. It yields the protein CATRGEGANTEAFF.

On this clonotype itself: This is likely an artifact of a read error, given a far larger clone one base away. The chain recombines TRBV6-4 with TRBJ2-7; possibly TRBD2 for D (5 bases). This CDR3 contains 15 residues. Germline CDR1 is MRHNA and CDR2 is SNTAGT. CDR3 protein: CASSYSLDSSHEQYF. For the CDR3, the DNA is TGTGCCAGCAGTTACTCACTAGATAGCTCCCACGAGCAGTACTTC.

The V and J genes are TRBV6-1 and TRBJ1-4; D is unresolved. The germline V gene encodes CDR1 MNHNS and CDR2 SASEGT. There are 12 residues in the CDR3. Trimming left V 10 bases short and J 7 bases short, with 13 bases between. CDR3 protein: CAITPRGEKLFF. DNA for the CDR3: TGTGCCATTACCCCCCGAGGTGAAAAACTGTTTTTT.

By proportion, this clonotype is medium-sized. This chain connects TRBV30 to TRBJ1-2; TRBD1 matches at 8 bases. In germline, CDR1 is GTSNPN, CDR2 SVGIG (reference sequence). CDR3 length: 12 residues. J was trimmed by 4 bases and V by 2 bases; bases with no gene match: 0. The CDR3 nucleotides are TGTGCCTGGAGTACAGGGGGCTATGGCTACACCTTC. Its translation is CAWSTGGYGYTF. The variable domain in full, with the rest retrieved from reference TRBV30 and TRBJ1-2, is SQTIHQWPATLVQPVGSPLSLECTVEGTSNPNLYWYRQAAGRGLQLLFYSVGIGQISSEVPQNLSASRPQDRQFILSSKKLLLSDSGFYLCAWSTGGYGYTFGSGTRLTVV.

This clonotype was seen ten or more times. The V gene is TRBV6-1, the J gene TRBJ2-6; the D is unclear. CDR3 length equals 14 residues. CDR1 and CDR2 from the germline V gene are MNHNS and SASEGT. V lost 3 bases, J lost 0 bases, and 3 bases lay in between. CDR3 nucleotides: TGTGCCAGCAGTGACGGCTCTGGGGCCAACGTCCTGACTTTC. Protein sequence: CASSDGSGANVLTF.

By its share, this clonotype is medium-sized. This chain joins TRBV6-1 and TRBJ2-1; D unclear. Germline assignment: CDR1 MNHNS and CDR2 SASEGT. Trimming left V 1 base short and J 2 bases short, with 9 bases between. The CDR3 totals 15 residues. The CDR3 protein is CASSEEDTTYNEQFF. The CDR3 coding sequence is TGTGCCAGCAGTGAAGAAGACACAACCTACAATGAGCAGTTCTTC.

In the case of this clonotype: The junction departs from germline at one end; a sequencing error may be responsible. The chain links TRBV3-1 to TRBJ2-7; possibly TRBD1 for D (5 bases). CDR3 length: 15 amino acids. Germline loops: CDR1 LGHDT, CDR2 YNNKEL (reference sequence). Here the CDR3 DNA reads TGTTCCAGCAGCCAAGGGTGGGGAACAGGCTACGAGCAGTACTTT. Protein: CSSSQGWGTGYEQYF.

This clonotype was recorded at least ten times. The chain couples TRBV3-1 to TRBJ1-2, with D unclear. In germline, CDR1 is LGHDT, CDR2 YNNKEL (reference sequence). The CDR3 is 15 amino acids. V was cut by 4 bases and J by 2 bases, with 14 bases left in between. The CDR3: CASSPHMTANYGYTF. DNA for the CDR3: TGTGCCAGCAGCCCCCATATGACGGCAAACTATGGCTACACCTTC. The full variable domain, completed using reference TRBV3-1 and TRBJ1-2, is DTAVSQTPKYLVTQMGNDKSIKCEQNLGHDTMYWYKQDSKKFLKIMFSYNNKELIINETVPNRFSPKSPDKAHLNLHINSLELGDSAVYFCASSPHMTANYGYTFGSGTRLTVV.

The table lists this clonotype with many counts. The chain employs TRBV30 and TRBJ1-6; D not resolved. The CDR3 has 18 residues. Trimming removed 4 bases from V and 1 base from J, with 20 bases in between. From germline, CDR1 is GTSNPN and CDR2 SVGIG (reference sequence). The CDR3 protein is CAWTDGRARWSYNSPLHF. The DNA for the CDR3 is TGTGCCTGGACGGACGGCAGAGCGAGGTGGTCCTATAATTCACCCCTCCACTTT.

To note about this clonotype: A junction boundary mismatches the germline segment, possibly from a read error. The V call is TRBV28, the J call TRBJ2-7; D uncertain. The CDR3 contains 12 residues. CDR1 and CDR2 (germline): MDHEN, SYDVKM. CDR3 residues: CASSQHHYEQYF. The CDR3 DNA sequence: TGTGCCAGCAGCCAACACCACTACGAGCAATACTTC.

By share, this clonotype ranks as medium-sized. The chain employs TRBV5-1 and TRBJ1-2, with 9 bases that match TRBD1. The CDR3 consists of 15 residues. After removal of 2 bases from V and 8 bases from J, the junction contained 10 bases not matched to a gene. Germline lookup yields CDR1 SGHRS and CDR2 YFSETQ. CDR3 sequence reads: CASSFEGQGVGGYTF. CDR3 in DNA: TGCGCCAGCAGCTTTGAGGGACAGGGAGTAGGAGGCTACACCTTC.

This clonotype has ten or more counts. The chain joins TRBV5-6 to TRBJ2-5; TRBD2 agrees at 7 bases. The junction had 2 bases not matched to a gene; V was cut back by 5 bases and J by 1 base. CDR3 length equals 13 residues. Looked up from germline, CDR1 is SGHDT and CDR2 is YYEEEE. The CDR3, as DNA: TGTGCCAGCAGACTAGCGCGCCAAGAGACCCAGTACTTC. Amino acid sequence: CASRLARQETQYF.

This clonotype was observed at least ten times. The CDR3 region has the DNA TGTGCCAGCAGCCCTCTGGACAGGGTTGTAGAAGCTTTCTTT. Translated, it gives CASSPLDRVVEAFF. This chain joins TRBV28 and TRBJ1-1; TRBD1 matches 8 bases. Germline CDR1 is MDHEN and CDR2 is SYDVKM. The V gene end was trimmed by 6 bases and the J gene end by 8 bases; junction bases not matched to a gene: 11. This CDR3 has 14 residues.

This clonotype was counted at least ten times. The chain carries TRBV7-2 and TRBJ2-2; 7 bases agree with TRBD1. V lost 1 base and J lost 5; bases outside the gene matches: 10. The CDR3 runs 17 residues. CDR1 and CDR2 (germline): SGHTA, FQGNSA. The CDR3: CASSLGGGGLRTGELFF. CDR3 DNA sequence: TGTGCCAGCAGCTTAGGAGGGGGCGGGCTTAGGACCGGGGAGCTGTTTTTT.

By proportion, this clonotype is medium-sized. The chain has TRBV27 and TRBJ2-7; D gene uncertain. Per the germline V gene, CDR1 is MNHEY and CDR2 is SMNVEV (reference sequence). This CDR3 has 12 amino acids. V was pared by 4 bases and J by 2 bases, with 6 bases between. This CDR3 reads CASSSPTYEQYF. The CDR3 region has the DNA TGTGCCAGCAGTTCCCCTACCTACGAGCAGTACTTC.

In its sample, this clonotype is medium-sized. V and J are TRBV6-1 and TRBJ1-2, with D perhaps TRBD1 (6 bases). V lost 5 bases, J lost 8 bases, and 27 bases lay in between. This CDR3 region has 17 residues. Germline CDR1 is MNHNS and CDR2 is SASEGT. In DNA, the CDR3 is TGTGCCAGCAGTTACCAACCAGGGGCGCGGGTGCCTTCGGGCTACACCTTC. Protein sequence: CASSYQPGARVPSGYTF.